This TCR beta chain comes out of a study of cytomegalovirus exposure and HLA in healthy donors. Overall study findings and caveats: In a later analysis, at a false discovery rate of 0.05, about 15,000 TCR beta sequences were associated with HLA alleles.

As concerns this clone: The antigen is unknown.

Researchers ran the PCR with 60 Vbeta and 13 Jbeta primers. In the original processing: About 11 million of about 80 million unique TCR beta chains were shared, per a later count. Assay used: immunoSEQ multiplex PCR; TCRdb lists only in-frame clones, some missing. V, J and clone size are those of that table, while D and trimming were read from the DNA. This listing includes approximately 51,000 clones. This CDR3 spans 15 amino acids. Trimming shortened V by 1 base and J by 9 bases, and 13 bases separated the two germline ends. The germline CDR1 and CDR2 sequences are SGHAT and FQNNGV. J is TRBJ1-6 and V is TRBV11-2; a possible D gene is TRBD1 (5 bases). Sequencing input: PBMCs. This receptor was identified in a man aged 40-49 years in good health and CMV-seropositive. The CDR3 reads CASSLGGGAGSPLHF. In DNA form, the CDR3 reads TGTGCCAGCAGCTTAGGCGGAGGGGCGGGTTCACCCCTCCACTTT.